The 20 T cell receptor beta chains below come from one sample, sequenced in a study of T cell clonality in common variable immunodeficiency. Findings of the study overall: Fewer deletions and N-nucleotide insertions were reportedly seen in common variable immunodeficiency TCR beta sequences.

What these receptors recognize is not known. Data came from immunoSEQ multiplex PCR; TCRdb stores just in-frame clones and leaves some out. The sample is made up of 40,000 or so clones, none counted only once. Sequencing used peripheral blood mononuclear cells. The receptor source for this set is a human donor with common variable immunodeficiency.

This clone was recorded many times. The DNA ends 3 residues before the CDR3 does, and the rest of the CDR3 is filled in from the germline J gene. The chain carries TRBV5-5 and TRBJ1-5; possibly TRBD1 for D (5 bases). The germline gives CDR1 SGHKS, CDR2 YYEKEE (reference sequence). This CDR3 has 15 amino acids. Trimming cost V 4 bases and J 1 base, with 12 bases left between them. The CDR3 DNA, read in part, is TGTGCCAGCAGCGACGGGACTTCGAGCAATCAGCCC. Translating it yields CASSDGTSSNQP. The whole CDR3 reads CASSDGTSSNQPQHF.

This clone was seen repeatedly, ten times or more. The read ends 3 residues before the CDR3 terminus; that terminus is restored from the germline J gene. The chain couples TRBV7-2 to TRBJ2-5, with 8 bases fitting TRBD1. Unmatched junction bases numbered 7, after V lost 5 bases and J lost 5 bases. The CDR3 totals 14 residues. The germline V gene encodes CDR1 SGHTA and CDR2 FQGNSA. The sequenced part of the CDR3 DNA is TGTGCCAGCAGCGAGGCAGGGGGCGGGGAGACC. Amino acid sequence: CASSEAGGGET. The full CDR3 protein reads CASSEAGGGETQYF. Complete variable domain (other parts from reference TRBV7-2 and TRBJ2-5): GAGVSQSPSNKVTEKGKDVELRCDPISGHTALYWYRQSLGQGLEFLIYFQGNSAPDKSGLPSDRFSAERTGGSVSTLTIQRTQQEDSAVYLCASSEAGGGETQYFGPGTRLLVL.

This clone has only a few counts. Sequencing ends 3 residues short of the CDR3 end; the germline J gene provides the rest. The rearrangement links TRBV5-6 to TRBJ1-5, with D perhaps matching TRBD1 (5 bases). The germline gives CDR1 SGHDT, CDR2 YYEEEE. Trimming pared 2 bases from V and 1 base from J, leaving 7 bases between. The CDR3 extends over 14 amino acids. The sequenced part of the CDR3 DNA is TGTGCCAGCAGCTTAGGGGTCAGCAATCAGCCC. Amino acid sequence: CASSLGVSNQP. From start to end, the CDR3 is CASSLGVSNQPQHF.

Regarding this clone: The read finishes 3 residues shy of the CDR3 end, and the germline J gene is used to complete it. The chain joins TRBV5-1 to TRBJ2-1; TRBD2 matches 14 bases. This CDR3 comprises 16 residues. V shed 4 bases, J shed 7 bases, and the junction held 7 bases outside the gene matches. Germline lookup yields CDR1 SGHRS and CDR2 YFSETQ. CDR3 DNA, as far as it was read: TGCGCCAGCAGCATAGGACTAGCGGGAGGTCTGAATGAG. Translation: CASSIGLAGGLNE. The full CDR3 protein is CASSIGLAGGLNEQFF.

The table lists this clone with a few counts. The read stops 3 residues short of the end of the CDR3; the missing end is completed from the germline J gene. The chain combines TRBV11-2 with TRBJ1-2; D call uncertain. This CDR3 comprises 13 residues. In germline, CDR1 is SGHAT, CDR2 FQNNGV. Trimming removed 5 bases at V and 4 bases at J, with 11 bases between. The part of the CDR3 DNA that was read is TGTGCCAGCAGCCCAATGCAGTTCTATGGC. The encoded protein is CASSPMQFYG. The whole CDR3 protein reads CASSPMQFYGYTF.

The sample holds many counts of this clone. The sequenced fragment ends 3 residues before the CDR3 boundary, so the rest is inferred from the germline J gene. The chain has TRBV4-2 and TRBJ1-2; D may be TRBD1 (5 bases). V lost 3 bases to trimming and J lost 3 bases, with 14 bases between them. Germline V CDR1 and CDR2: LGHNA, YNFKEQ. CDR3 size: 15 residues. CDR3 in amino acids: CASSQREGADYGYTF. CDR3 bases read: TGTGCCAGCAGCCAGCGAGAAGGGGCGGACTATGGC.

The table lists this clone with many counts. Read data end 3 residues before the CDR3 end; the end is taken from the germline J gene. The chain recombines TRBV20-1 with TRBJ1-3; D is possibly TRBD1 (6 bases). The germline V gene has CDR1 DFQATT and CDR2 SNEGSKA (reference sequence). V dropped 6 bases and J dropped 0 bases, with 15 bases sitting between them. This CDR3 is 15 amino acids long. The CDR3 bases that were read are TGCAGTGCAAGGACAGTCCCGAACTCTGGAAACACC. It yields the protein CSARTVPNSGNT. The full CDR3 protein reads CSARTVPNSGNTIYF.

Details on this clone: The read terminates 3 residues ahead of where the CDR3 ends, so the germline J gene completes it. The chain carries TRBV6-1 and TRBJ2-5; D not resolved. Per the germline V gene, CDR1 is MNHNS and CDR2 is SASEGT. The CDR3 loop spans 14 amino acids. The V end was cut by 2 bases, the J end by 4 bases, with 11 bases between. CDR3 in amino acids: CASSELPHRETQYF. Partial CDR3 DNA: TGTGCCAGCAGTGAACTCCCGCACAGAGAGACC.

Remarks on this clone: The read ends 3 residues before the CDR3 terminus; that terminus is restored from the germline J gene. This sequence joins TRBV7-3 and TRBJ2-3; 8 bases are shared with TRBD1. The CDR3 extends over 14 amino acids. The trim removed 2 bases at V and 4 bases at J, leaving 2 bases unmatched. CDR1 is SGHTA and CDR2 is FQGTGA in the germline V gene. The CDR3 is CASSLAGGADTQYF. Partial CDR3 DNA: TGTGCCAGCAGCTTAGCAGGGGGCGCAGATACG.

This clone has only a few counts. With the read ending 3 residues before the CDR3 end, the germline J gene is used to fill in that end. V gene TRBV19 combines with J gene TRBJ1-5, with TRBD1 identical over 7 bases. CDR3 length: 15 residues. Germline V gene data show CDR1 as LNHDA and CDR2 as SQIVND (reference sequence). Trimming took 6 bases from V and 3 from J; bases not matched to a gene: 8. This chain's CDR3 is CASRHGTAINQPQHF. The sequenced CDR3 bases are TGTGCCAGTAGACACGGGACAGCGATCAATCAGCCC. Variable domain in full (rest from reference TRBV19 and TRBJ1-5): DGGITQSPKYLFRKEGQNVTLSCEQNLNHDAMYWYRQDPGQGLRLIYYSQIVNDFQKGDIAEGYSVSREKKESFPLTVTSAQKNPTAFYLCASRHGTAINQPQHFGDGTRLSIL.

Comments on this clone: From the germline J gene comes the end of the CDR3, since the read stops 3 residues before it. This chain connects TRBV7-8 to TRBJ2-5; a weak D match, TRBD1 (5 bases). CDR3 length: 16 amino acids. V gave up 0 bases and J gave up 3 bases, with 14 bases separating them. The V gene's germline CDR1 is SGHVS and CDR2 FQNEAQ. CDR3 protein: CASSLAAGLPEETQYF. The DNA read from the CDR3 is TGTGCCAGCAGCTTAGCAGCAGGGTTGCCGGAAGAGACC. Full variable domain (outside the CDR3, taken from reference TRBV7-8 and TRBJ2-5): GAGVSQSPRYKVAKRGQDVALRCDPISGHVSLFWYQQALGQGPEFLTYFQNEAQLDKSGLPSDRFFAERPEGSVSTLKIQRTQQEDSAVYLCASSLAAGLPEETQYFGPGTRLLVL.

This clone was seen many times. The CDR3 sequence: CSAIATQRGETQYF. The sequenced CDR3 bases are TGCAGTGCTATAGCTACCCAAAGGGGAGAGACC. This chain uses TRBV20-1 with TRBJ2-5, with D tentatively TRBD1 (5 bases). The CDR3 end falls 3 residues outside the read, so it is completed with the germline J gene. The V gene lost 4 bases and the J gene lost 4 bases, with 16 bases spanning the gap. The CDR3 loop spans 14 amino acids. Per the germline V gene, CDR1 is DFQATT and CDR2 is SNEGSKA (reference sequence).

Many counts were recorded for this clone. The sequence runs out 3 residues before the end of the CDR3; the remainder is reconstructed from the germline J gene. The rearrangement joins TRBV10-3 to TRBJ1-2; TRBD1 aligns across 12 bases. Germline CDR1 and CDR2: ENHRY and SYGVKD. The CDR3 covers 15 residues. V lost 5 bases to trimming and J lost 3 bases; unmatched junction nucleotides: 4. CDR3 bases read: TGTGCCATCAGTTCCGGGACAGGGGGCCACTATGGC. This translates into CAISSGTGGHYG. The CDR3 as a whole reads CAISSGTGGHYGYTF.

Notes on this clone: Mismatch with germline at one junction end may stem from a read error. The sequenced fragment ends 3 residues before the CDR3 boundary, so the rest is inferred from the germline J gene. The chain recombines TRBV11-2 with TRBJ2-5; TRBD1 might be the D (5 bases). Germline CDR1 reads SGHAT; CDR2 reads FQNNGV. The CDR3 contains 15 residues. CDR3 amino acids: CASTLEGRAQETQYF. Partial CDR3 DNA: TGTGCCAGCACCTTAGAAGGCAGGGCCCAAGAGACC.

The table lists this clone with a few counts. The read comes to an end 3 residues before the CDR3 does, leaving the germline J gene to fill in the end. This chain links TRBV20-1 with TRBJ2-7, with 11 bases that match TRBD1. There are 14 residues in the CDR3. Germline trimming cut 4 bases from V and 5 bases from J; bases unmatched to any gene: 7. Germline loops: CDR1 DFQATT, CDR2 SNEGSKA (reference sequence). The CDR3 DNA, read in part, is TGCAGTGCTACCTCCGGGACAGGGGGGGACGAG. It codes for CSATSGTGGDE. The full CDR3 is CSATSGTGGDEQYF.

This clone has more than one count but fewer than ten. The read terminates 3 residues before the CDR3 end, so the remaining end is supplied by the germline J gene. The gene calls are TRBV30 and TRBJ1-6; 9 nucleotides agree with TRBD1. The V and J ends lost 0 bases and 9 bases, in that order; junction bases with no gene match: 3. This CDR3 region has 14 residues. Germline CDR1 reads GTSNPN; CDR2 reads SVGIG (reference sequence). CDR3 DNA (partial): TGTGCCTGGAGTGTAGGGACAGGGACTTCACCC. This encodes CAWSVGTGTSP. The whole CDR3 is CAWSVGTGTSPLHF. The full variable domain, with the rest looked up from reference TRBV30 and TRBJ1-6, is SQTIHQWPATLVQPVGSPLSLECTVEGTSNPNLYWYRQAAGRGLQLLFYSVGIGQISSEVPQNLSASRPQDRQFILSSKKLLLSDSGFYLCAWSVGTGTSPLHFGNGTRLTVT.

The table lists this clone with many counts. Coverage ceases 3 residues before the CDR3 finishes, and the germline J gene fills in the end. The J gene is TRBJ2-1, the V gene TRBV19; D gene unclear. V lost 1 base, J lost 0 bases, and 10 bases lay in between. This CDR3 region has 16 residues. CDR1 and CDR2 (germline): LNHDA, SQIVND (reference sequence). CDR3: CASSIAIADSYNEQFF. Incomplete CDR3 DNA: TGTGCCAGTAGTATAGCAATAGCTGACTCCTACAATGAG.

This clone showed up many times. The read ends 3 residues early relative to the CDR3; the germline J gene fills the gap. The V call is TRBV18, the J call TRBJ2-3; TRBD1 matches 7 bases. Per germline, CDR1 KGHSH and CDR2 LQKENI. The V and J ends lost 5 bases and 3 bases, in that order; junction bases with no gene match: 8. The CDR3 spans 15 residues. CDR3 loop: CASSGRQGFTDTQYF. The sequenced CDR3 bases are TGTGCCAGCTCAGGACGACAGGGTTTTACAGATACG.

This clone was picked up a small number of times. The read halts 3 residues ahead of the CDR3 end, with the missing end drawn from the germline J gene. The genes are TRBV30 and TRBJ2-5; possibly TRBD1 for D (6 bases). This CDR3 has 15 residues. CDR1 is GTSNPN and CDR2 is SVGIG in the germline V gene (reference sequence). V gave up 2 bases and J gave up 1 base, with 14 bases separating them. CDR3 in amino acids: CAWSPLQGSQETQYF. CDR3 bases read: TGTGCCTGGAGTCCGTTACAGGGAAGCCAAGAGACC.

A word on this clone: The read stops 3 residues short of the end of the CDR3; the missing end is completed from the germline J gene. V is TRBV6-4 and J is TRBJ2-7; D not certain. Per germline, CDR1 MRHNA and CDR2 SNTAGT. Trimming took 7 bases from V and 3 from J, leaving 10 bases between them. The CDR3 loop spans 12 amino acids. The part of the CDR3 DNA that was read is TGTGCCAGCATAGTCACCAACTACGAG. This gives the protein CASIVTNYE. The CDR3 in full is CASIVTNYEQYF.